Given below is one TCR beta chain in context. This CDR3 comprises 14 residues. Germline CDR1 reads SGHVS; CDR2 reads FNYEAQ. The V end lost 5 bases, the J end lost 3 bases, and 11 bases lay between the germline ends. These data are taken from a study of T cell changes during pregnancy in multiple sclerosis. Repertoires were generated with immunoSEQ multiplex PCR, while TCRdb's copy carries only in-frame clones and drops some. This table has tens of thousands of clones, approximately 89% appearing once. The TCR comes from a female donor in good health, enrolled as a control in a pregnancy study. Sequences were derived from peripheral blood, sampled in the first trimester of pregnancy. The chain has TRBV7-6 and TRBJ2-1, with D possibly TRBD1 on 5 matching bases. The CDR3 DNA reads as TGTGCCAGCAGCCACCCGACAGACTACAATGAGCAGTTCTTC. This gives the protein CASSHPTDYNEQFF.